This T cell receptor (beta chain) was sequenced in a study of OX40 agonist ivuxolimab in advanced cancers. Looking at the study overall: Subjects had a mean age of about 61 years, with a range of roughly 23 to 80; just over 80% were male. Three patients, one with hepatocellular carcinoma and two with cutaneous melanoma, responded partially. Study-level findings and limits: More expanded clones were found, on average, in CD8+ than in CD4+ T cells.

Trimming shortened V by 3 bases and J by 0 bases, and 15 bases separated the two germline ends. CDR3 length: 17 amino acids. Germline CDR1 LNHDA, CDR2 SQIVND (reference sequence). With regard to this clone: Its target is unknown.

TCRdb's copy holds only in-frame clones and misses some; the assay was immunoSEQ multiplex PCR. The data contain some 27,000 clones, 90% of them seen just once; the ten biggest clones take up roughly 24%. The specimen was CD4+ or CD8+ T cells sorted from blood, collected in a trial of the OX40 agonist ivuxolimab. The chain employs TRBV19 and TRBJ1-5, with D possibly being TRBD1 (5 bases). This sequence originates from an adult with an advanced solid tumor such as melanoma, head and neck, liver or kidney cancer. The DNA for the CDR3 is TGTGCCAGTAGTATTGACGACAGCAATTATAGCAATCAGCCCCAGCATTTT. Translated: CASSIDDSNYSNQPQHF.